What follows is one T cell receptor (beta chain) and its context. Its antigen is not yet known. It has no much larger one-base neighbor in the sample; base qualities were not kept. The data stem from a study of CD4 T cells in relation to SARS-CoV-2 and coronaviruses (TCRdb year 2021). The study in broad terms: In the ViraFEST assay, PBMCs were cultured with antigen for under 12 days, after which TCR beta CDR3s were sequenced to identify antigen-specific clonal expansions. An HIV-1 Nef peptide pool or a no-peptide culture served as the negative reference condition. HLA restriction was mapped for shared crossreactive spike epitopes using patient-derived lymphoblastoid cell lines. The study assessed, at the TCR clonotype level, memory CD4+ T cell crossreactivity between SARS-CoV-2 and common cold coronavirus spike proteins. The Adaptive Biotechnologies TCR-sequencing kit was used for samples from a few pre-COVID donors and for the naive versus memory experiments, whereas the other data were Illumina-based. A different TCR-beta assay, based on Illumina, was used to sequence expansion assays from other donors in the study. What the research found in general, with its limitations: Compared with monoreactive clones, crossreactive clones had significantly weaker SARS-CoV-2-driven expansion, a result consistent with antigenic imprinting. Crossreactivity analysis was centred on spike protein, so crossreactivity against other viral proteins was not assessed. Pre-pandemic and post-infection samples were not both contributed by any donor, so tracing of the source of pre-existing responses was limited. Roughly 64% of donors had memory CD4+ clonotypes that crossrecognized SARS-CoV-2 and at least one common cold coronavirus spike. Small numbers of patients and of tested TCRs were a limitation of the study.

Library creation used the immunoSEQ multiplex PCR assay. The published analysis was carried out like this. During preprocessing, nonproductive sequences were removed, as were CDR3s that did not start with C, did not end with F or W, or were shorter than 7 amino acids. The MANAFEST web app was used to call antigen-specific clonotypes on the basis of expansion compared with the reference and with other culture wells. To be counted as positive, a clone had to show significant expansion compared with the reference culture, at an FDR below 0.05, in 2 of 3 replicate wells. A further requirement for positive clones was significant expansion compared with all other tandem wells, along with an odds ratio above 5. CDR3 homology was quantified as pairwise Levenshtein distance, calculated with the stringdist R package after three terminal residues were trimmed from each end. TCRdb provides this immuneACCESS table in a form limited to in-frame rearrangements. Some clones are lacking; in checked studies, under half of them reflect an unresolved V gene, and why the rest are absent is not known. V, J and clone size were drawn from that table, and D and trimming were deduced from the DNA. The sample profile shows approximately 19,000 clones; about 80% of them were found once. The top ten hold about 17% of the sample.

CD4+ T cells from unexposed donors were collected before the COVID-19 pandemic (2011-2018). Following 10 days of culture, the EasySep CD4+ T cell isolation kit was used to isolate CD4+ T cells. As cell numbers permitted, CD4+ T cells from unexposed donors were tested for reactivity to SARS-CoV-2 S and N and to four common cold coronavirus spike pools. PBMCs were cultured at around 2 million per well in IMDM supplemented with 5% human AB serum and roughly 9.6 IU/ml IL-2. Half of the culture medium was replaced with fresh IL-2-containing medium on days 3 and 7. Each peptide culture condition was generally run in triplicate replicate wells. The leukapheresis product for the unexposed donors was obtained through commercial purchase. Ficoll-Paque PLUS gradient centrifugation was used to isolate PBMCs from either whole blood or leukapheresis product. PBMCs were either cryopreserved at -140°C or used fresh in the expansion assay. The QIAamp Micro DNA Kit was used to extract genomic DNA from the CD4+ T cells.

In the germline V gene, CDR1 corresponds to MNHEY and CDR2 to SVGAGI. Germline trimming amounts to 6 bases on V and 7 bases on J, with 6 as the count of junction bases outside the gene matches. The CDR3, cysteine through phenylalanine, is 14 amino acids long. Left in the record is the CDR3 DNA by itself, 42 bases read in frame from the first base. Rearrangement joined TRBV6-5 to TRBJ2-1, with 10 bases in between that match TRBD1. Sequencing was done on a sample of CD4+ T cells from PBMCs, cultured in vitro. This receptor was identified in a human donor in good health. Here the CDR3 is given as CASRGQGILNEQFF. At the DNA level, the sequence is TGTGCCAGCAGGGGACAGGGGATTTTAAATGAGCAGTTCTTC.